Each of the 3 T cell receptor beta chains below was sequenced from the same sample in a study of human T cells and chemical hapten exposure. Noted time point: pre-sensitization, week 0. Treatment: therapeutic diphenylcyclopropenone sensitization with weekly scalp DPC. TCRdb reprocessed the RACE reads via MiXCR and lists one record per CDR3 protein. The sample holds about 380,000 distinct CDR3 sequences; more than 4.5% are singletons and the top ten take about 2.5%. The sample consisted of whole blood, taken in connection with sensitization to the hapten diphenylcyclopropenone (DPC). The receptors originated from a woman aged 50 to 60 with alopecia areata. Some clones in this sample may be carry-over from other donors' samples.

This rearrangement joins TRBV27 to TRBJ1-5; no definite D call. The germline V gene encodes CDR1 MNHEY and CDR2 SMNVEV (reference sequence). Trimming removed 3 bases at V and 4 bases at J, with 13 bases between. The CDR3 spans 15 residues. This chain's CDR3 is CASSFERKSNQPQHF. The CDR3 DNA reads as TGTGCCAGCAGTTTTGAGAGGAAGTCAAATCAGCCCCAGCATTTT.

This clonotype has just a few counts. J is TRBJ2-5 and V is TRBV6-5, with 9 nucleotides matching TRBD1. With V trimmed by 2 bases and J by 2 bases, 9 bases remained unmatched. The CDR3 is 17 residues long. Germline V gives CDR1 MNHEY, CDR2 SVGAGI. The CDR3: CASSYAPGTGKQETQYF. The CDR3 DNA is TGTGCCAGCAGTTACGCCCCCGGGACAGGGAAACAAGAGACCCAGTACTTC.

Many counts were recorded for this clonotype. The V gene is TRBV7-7, the J gene TRBJ2-3; 8 nucleotides match TRBD1. V was clipped by 5 bases and J by 4 bases; unmatched bases: 5. Looked up from germline, CDR1 is SSHAT and CDR2 is FNYEAQ (reference sequence). The CDR3 consists of 14 residues. In DNA form, the CDR3 reads TGTGCCAGCAGCGCCACAGGGGGAGCAGATACGCAGTATTTT. Amino acid sequence: CASSATGGADTQYF.